This T cell receptor (beta chain) was sequenced for a study of T-cell reconstitution after alpha-beta-depleted transplantation in children. Study-wide findings and caveats: Several hundred expanded graft clones reportedly were the source of alpha-beta T cells about two months after transplant. From newly produced T cells came most of the T-cell counts and diversity one year after transplant.

Preparation of the TCRbeta library used unique molecular identifiers. Using its own MiXCR run on the PCR reads, TCRdb lists one record per CDR3 protein. The sample records about 350,000 distinct CDR3 sequences, 16% being singletons. The V end was cut by 4 bases, the J end by 2 bases, with 7 bases between. Germline values: CDR1 ENHRY, CDR2 SYGVKD. The length of the CDR3 is 13 residues. Points on this clonotype: Its cognate antigen is unknown.

The rearrangement uses TRBV10-3 and TRBJ2-3; no definite D call. The sample in question was PBMCs, mostly from graft donor cells, obtained 360 days after TCRalphabeta/CD19-depleted stem cell transplant. This TCR came from a male patient between 2 and 10 years old who had a stem cell transplant for acute lymphoblastic leukemia, so the T cells may come from the graft donor. As DNA, the CDR3 is TGTGCCATCAGTGGAGAGAACACAGATACGCAGTATTTT. Residues: CAISGENTDTQYF.